This TCR beta chain was obtained from a study of blood T cell repertoires in COVID-19. Study as a whole: Sources were T cells, B-cell-depleted T cells, or PBMCs; the material itself was cDNA or gDNA.

Trimming left V 7 bases short and J 2 bases short, with 12 bases between. The V gene's germline CDR1 is MNHEY and CDR2 SVGAGI. The CDR3 totals 14 residues. Sequencing was performed with immunoSEQ multiplex PCR; in TCRdb, only in-frame clones are kept and a portion is missing. In the table there are about 90,000 clones, 80% of which are singletons. This TCR derives from a woman aged 65 to 85 with acute or convalescent COVID-19. The sequencing sample was made of peripheral blood. The chain recombines TRBV6-5 with TRBJ1-3; possible D gene TRBD1, 5 bases. DNA of the CDR3: TGTGCCAGCAAAACGCGGGACCCTGGAAACACCATATATTTT. This translates into CASKTRDPGNTIYF.